What follows are 21 T cell receptor beta chains derived from one specimen sequenced in a study of read filtering for tumor transcriptome and immune sequencing. This library used around 0.4 ug RNA and molecular barcoded adaptors spanning alpha/delta and beta/gamma chains. Each CDR3 protein is one row after TCRdb ran MiXCR on the reads. The sample has roughly 5,200 distinct CDR3 sequences, roughly 20% seen once. Sequencing was done on a sample of a population of CD138-negative cells sorted from bone marrow. All receptors come from a donor at least 40 years old with multiple myeloma.

This clonotype appeared many times. V and J are TRBV7-9 and TRBJ2-7; D is perhaps TRBD2 (6 bases). The CDR3 covers 12 residues. Germline assignment: CDR1 SEHNR and CDR2 FQNEAQ (reference sequence). V was clipped by 1 base and J by 7 bases, with 8 bases between them. The CDR3 region is CASSLGGDEQYF. For the CDR3, the DNA is TGTGCCAGCAGCTTAGGGGGGGATGAGCAGTACTTC.

With regard to this clonotype: A read error likely explains this, since a far larger clone differs by one base. The CDR3 nucleotides read TGTGCCAGCAGCGTATCTCATGGGAGCTCCTACGATGAGCAGTTCTTC. Its translation: CASSVSHGSSYDEQFF. The chain recombines TRBV7-3 with TRBJ2-1; TRBD2 might be the D (5 bases). The CDR3 consists of 16 residues. From germline, CDR1 is SGHTA and CDR2 FQGTGA.

For this clonotype: At one end, the junction sequence differs from germline, possibly due to a read error. The chain carries TRBV10-1 and TRBJ2-3; no firm D call. The CDR3 covers 15 residues. Germline V gene data show CDR1 as WNHNN and CDR2 as SYGVQD (reference sequence). CDR3 nucleotides: TGCGCTAGCAGTGATCAGGACCTTAGCATAGATACGCGGTATTTT. It is translated as CASSDQDLSIDTRYF.

This clonotype came up many times. This rearrangement joins TRBV7-9 to TRBJ2-7, with TRBD2 matching over 13 bases. The CDR3 is 17 residues long. Germline CDR1 SEHNR, CDR2 FQNEAQ (reference sequence). The junction had 12 bases not matched to a gene; V was cut back by 5 bases and J by 5 bases. CDR3 in amino acids: CASSGLSGTSGTNEQYF. CDR3 in DNA: TGTGCCAGCAGCGGACTCTCCGGGACTAGCGGGACCAACGAGCAGTACTTC.

About this clonotype itself: The likely explanation is a read error, given a far larger clone one base away. The J gene is TRBJ2-1, the V gene TRBV6-1, with D perhaps TRBD2 (5 bases). Trimming pared 5 bases from V and 4 bases from J, leaving 21 bases between. Germline loops: CDR1 MNHNS, CDR2 SASEGT. The CDR3 is 17 amino acids. The CDR3 sequence is CASSFTTRTGTYNEQFF. The CDR3 DNA sequence: TGTGCCAGCAGTTTTACCACTCGAACGGGAACTTACAATGAGCAGTTCTTC.

With regard to this clonotype: One end of the junction varies from germline; a read error may be responsible. This chain joins TRBV5-1 and TRBJ2-7; the match to TRBD2 covers 11 bases. Germline lookup yields CDR1 SGHRS and CDR2 YFSETQ. This CDR3 has 18 residues. CDR3 coding DNA: TGCGCCGGCAGCTTCTCCGGGTCACGGCTAGCGGGAGGTGGGGAGCAGTACTTC. Protein sequence: CAGSFSGSRLAGGGEQYF.

A word on this clonotype: Only one base separates this from a far larger clonotype, so it likely reflects a read error. The chain joins TRBV7-3 to TRBJ2-1; D is uncertain. From germline, CDR1 is SGHTA and CDR2 FQGTGA. The CDR3 spans 16 residues. CDR3 sequence: CVSSLGSPELVNEQFF. CDR3 DNA: TGTGTCAGCAGCTTAGGTAGTCCTGAGCTGGTTAATGAGCAGTTCTTC.

As for this clonotype: As the CDR3 is not closed by the conserved phenylalanine or tryptophan, this likely results from a read error. The chain employs TRBV11-3 and TRBJ2-3; D may be TRBD2 (6 bases). Between the trimmed V and J ends, which lost 5 bases and 0 bases, there was a span of 12 bases. The V gene's germline CDR1 is SGHNT and CDR2 YENEEA. The CDR3 contains 15 residues. The CDR3 loop is CASSHQSGSTDTQYL. CDR3 sequence (DNA): TGTGCCAGCAGCCACCAAAGCGGGAGCACAGATACGCAGTATCTC.

The sample holds many counts of this clonotype. The genes are TRBV7-8 and TRBJ2-3; TRBD2 aligns across 7 bases. CDR3 size: 17 residues. With 0 bases clipped from V and 0 bases from J, the junction kept 6 bases outside the gene matches. From germline, CDR1 is SGHVS and CDR2 FQNEAQ. Here the CDR3 reads CASSLALAVASTDTQYF. CDR3 nucleotides: TGTGCCAGCAGCTTAGCGCTAGCGGTGGCTAGCACAGATACGCAGTATTTT.

By sample share, this clonotype is medium-sized (0.01 to 0.1%). The chain couples TRBV12-3 or TRBV12-4 to TRBJ2-3; TRBD1 agrees at 7 bases. This CDR3 comprises 15 residues. V shed 1 base and J 7 bases; nucleotides not matched to a gene: 8. This CDR3 reads CASSLEGAQAHTQYF. In nucleotides, the CDR3 is TGTGCCAGCAGTTTAGAGGGGGCACAGGCCCATACGCAGTATTTT.

Remarks on this clonotype: This may be a read error: a much more frequent sequence differs by one nucleotide. The J gene is TRBJ2-5, the V gene TRBV11-2; no firm D call. Germline values: CDR1 SGHAT, CDR2 FQNNGV. CDR3 size: 11 residues. CDR3 protein: CAGSMTETQYF. The CDR3 DNA follows: TGTGCCGGCAGCATGACCGAGACCCAGTACTTC.

This clonotype rates as medium-sized. The chain joins TRBV6-2 or TRBV6-3 to TRBJ1-4; no reliable D call. Trimming removed 1 base from V and 8 bases from J, with 2 bases in between. CDR1 is MNHEY, CDR2 SVGEGT, per germline. CDR3 length: 11 residues. This CDR3 is CASSYLEKLFF. The DNA of the CDR3 is TGTGCCAGCAGTTACTTGGAAAAACTGTTTTTT.

As for this clonotype: One junction end disagrees with the germline gene, perhaps due to a read error. CDR3 region: CASSQAGRRYAYTF. The CDR3 nucleotides are TGTGCCAGCAGCCAGGCGGGACGGCGATATGCCTACACCTTC. The chain carries TRBV7-9 and TRBJ1-2; D might be TRBD1 (5 bases). Germline CDR1 is SEHNR and CDR2 is FQNEAQ (reference sequence). This CDR3 spans 14 amino acids.

To note about this clonotype: This likely stems from a read error, as it lies one base from a far larger clone. The conserved final phenylalanine or tryptophan is absent from the CDR3, which likely points to a read error. This chain links TRBV6-1 with TRBJ1-6; D not resolved. The germline V and J ends were trimmed by 8 bases and 8 bases, with 16 bases remaining between them. This CDR3 is built from 14 residues. The germline V gene encodes CDR1 MNHNS and CDR2 SASEGT. The CDR3 loop is CASQTSGAHSPLHS. The CDR3 DNA reads as TGTGCCAGCCAAACCTCGGGAGCCCATTCACCCCTCCACTCT.

This clonotype has just one count. This likely came from a read error, as a far larger clone is one base away. This chain links TRBV13 with TRBJ1-6, with 8 bases matching TRBD1. Germline CDR1 is PRHDT and CDR2 is FYEKMQ (reference sequence). There are 13 residues in the CDR3. The CDR3 bases are TGTGCCAGCAGCTCCATGACAGGGGCTGAAGCTTCCTTT. Amino acid sequence: CASSSMTGAEASF.

The V gene is TRBV6-1, the J gene TRBJ2-3; 13 bases map to TRBD2. The CDR3 extends over 15 amino acids. V lost 4 bases and J lost 5; bases outside the gene matches: 3. In germline, CDR1 is MNHNS, CDR2 SASEGT. This CDR3 is CASSVLAGGRDTQYF. CDR3 nucleotides: TGTGCCAGCAGTGTACTAGCGGGAGGGAGAGATACGCAGTATTTT.

Judged by abundance, this clonotype is medium-sized. This sequence joins TRBV12-3 or TRBV12-4 and TRBJ2-5; TRBD1 aligns across 7 bases. Trimming took 6 bases from V and 4 from J; bases not matched to a gene: 8. The CDR3 covers 14 residues. CDR3 loop: CASSLDRVPETQYF. CDR3 DNA: TGTGCCAGCAGCCTAGACAGGGTGCCAGAGACCCAGTACTTC.

This clonotype is medium-sized within its sample. The chain recombines TRBV6-1 with TRBJ2-4, with TRBD2 identical over 7 bases. This CDR3 has 21 amino acids. CDR1 is MNHNS and CDR2 is SASEGT in the germline V gene. Trimming at V came to 2 bases and at J to 0 bases, leaving 19 bases not matched to a gene. This CDR3 reads CASSEWEGLVGSPLAKNIQYF. CDR3 coding DNA: TGTGCCAGCAGTGAATGGGAGGGTCTGGTTGGTTCCCCCCTAGCCAAAAACATTCAGTACTTC.

By share, this clonotype ranks as medium-sized. The chain employs TRBV2 and TRBJ1-2; TRBD1 is a possible D gene (5 bases). Germline CDR1 reads SNHLY; CDR2 reads FYNNEI. This CDR3 is 13 amino acids long. Trimming cost V 5 bases and J 2 bases, with 9 bases left between them. The CDR3 loop is CASSPDSNYGYTF. The CDR3 nucleotides read TGTGCCAGCAGTCCTGACAGCAACTATGGCTACACCTTC.

By frequency in the sample, this clonotype is medium-sized. The chain has TRBV10-3 and TRBJ2-1, with D unclear. The CDR3 runs to 15 residues. CDR1 is ENHRY, CDR2 SYGVKD, per germline. Trimming cost V 0 bases and J 6 bases, with 12 bases left between them. This CDR3 reads CAISESGWRINEQFF. The CDR3 DNA is TGTGCCATCAGTGAGTCTGGCTGGAGAATCAATGAGCAGTTCTTC.

The table lists this clonotype with many counts. The chain carries TRBV12-3 or TRBV12-4 and TRBJ2-3; D perhaps matches TRBD1 (5 bases). Trimming pared 0 bases from V and 5 bases from J, leaving 12 bases between. There are 15 residues in the CDR3. The CDR3 region is CASSLAGARGDTQYF. CDR3 coding DNA: TGTGCCAGCAGTTTAGCAGGGGCGCGAGGAGATACGCAGTATTTT.